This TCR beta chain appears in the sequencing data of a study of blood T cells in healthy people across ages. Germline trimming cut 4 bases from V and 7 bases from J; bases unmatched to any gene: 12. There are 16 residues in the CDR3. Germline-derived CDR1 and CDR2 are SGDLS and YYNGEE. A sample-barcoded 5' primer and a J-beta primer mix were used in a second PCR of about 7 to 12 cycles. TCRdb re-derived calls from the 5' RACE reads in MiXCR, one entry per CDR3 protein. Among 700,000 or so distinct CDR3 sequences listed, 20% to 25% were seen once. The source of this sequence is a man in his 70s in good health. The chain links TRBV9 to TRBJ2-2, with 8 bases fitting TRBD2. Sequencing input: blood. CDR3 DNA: TGTGCCAGCAGCCCCGAGCGGGGGTCCCTTGGCGGGGAGCTGTTTTTT. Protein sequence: CASSPERGSLGGELFF. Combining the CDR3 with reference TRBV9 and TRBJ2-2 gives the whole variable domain DSGVTQTPKHLITATGQRVTLRCSPRSGDLSVYWYQQSLDQGLQFLIQYYNGEERAKGNILERFSAQQFPDLHSELNLSSLELGDSALYFCASSPERGSLGGELFFGEGSRLTVL.